Listed here are 16 T cell receptor beta chains from one sample, sequenced in a study of response to subunit inactivated influenza vaccine. TCRdb re-called the RT-PCR reads with MiXCR, one entry per CDR3 protein. The sample holds about 650,000 distinct CDR3 sequences, around a sixth seen once. Specimen: PBMCs from blood, collected about 13 days after vaccination. The receptors derive from a man aged 50 to 60 who received an inactivated influenza vaccine.

The chain links TRBV30 to TRBJ1-2, with D hard to call. The V and J ends lost 0 bases and 3 bases respectively, with 11 bases between them. The CDR3 runs to 14 residues. Germline V CDR1 and CDR2: GTSNPN, SVGIG (reference sequence). The DNA for the CDR3 is TGTGCCTGGAGTGTACGATCGGCTTACTATGGCTACACCTTC. It encodes CAWSVRSAYYGYTF.

DNA of the CDR3: TGTGCCAGCAGCTTAGGACCCCGACTTGCAACTAATGAAAAACTGTTTTTT. Its protein product is CASSLGPRLATNEKLFF. V usage is TRBV7-8 and J usage is TRBJ1-4; D ambiguous. This CDR3 has 17 residues. Trimming shortened V by 1 base and J by 0 bases, and 12 bases separated the two germline ends. The germline CDR1 and CDR2 sequences are SGHVS and FQNEAQ.

This clonotype has only a few counts. J is TRBJ2-3 and V is TRBV5-4; 10 bases align to TRBD2. The CDR3 is 15 amino acids. V was clipped by 7 bases and J by 2 bases; unmatched bases: 7. Germline loops: CDR1 SGHNT, CDR2 YYREEE (reference sequence). The CDR3 DNA reads as TGTGCCAGCGAAACGCTAGCGGGAGACACAGATACGCAGTATTTT. This codes for CASETLAGDTDTQYF.

This clonotype has ten or more counts. This sequence joins TRBV7-6 and TRBJ1-1; D call uncertain. The ends were cut back, 6 bases at V and 1 base at J, with 9 bases in the middle. Germline CDR1 reads SGHVS; CDR2 reads FNYEAQ. The CDR3 totals 13 residues. Here the CDR3 DNA reads TGTGCCAGCAGAGAAACGGGGAACACTGAAGCTTTCTTT. Encoded protein: CASRETGNTEAFF.

This clonotype was detected a few times. V usage is TRBV5-1 and J usage is TRBJ1-2; the D gene is possibly TRBD1 (6 bases). The length of the CDR3 is 14 residues. V was pared by 3 bases and J by 4 bases, with 13 bases between. The V gene's germline CDR1 is SGHRS and CDR2 YFSETQ. The CDR3 DNA follows: TGCGCCAGCAGCTGGACAGAAAAGAGCTATGGCTACACCTTC. This sequence encodes CASSWTEKSYGYTF.

The rearrangement joins TRBV4-2 to TRBJ2-1; D is possibly TRBD2 (5 bases). This CDR3 comprises 14 residues. CDR1 LGHNA and CDR2 YNFKEQ come from the germline V gene. The V gene lost 1 base and the J gene lost 10 bases, with 14 bases spanning the gap. The CDR3 nucleotides are TGTGCCAGCAGCCAAGCCCCTAGCACCACGGAGCAGTTCTTC. Translation: CASSQAPSTTEQFF.

This clonotype showed up just a few times. The chain has TRBV12-3 or TRBV12-4 and TRBJ2-3; D possibly corresponds to TRBD1 (6 bases). Trimming took off 2 bases at V and 7 bases at J, with 19 bases between the two ends. The CDR3 loop spans 16 amino acids. CDR3 in amino acids: CASSLNVQTQGNTQYF. CDR3 DNA: TGTGCCAGCAGTTTAAACGTTCAGACGCAGGGGAATACGCAGTATTTT.

This clonotype turned up a few times. This chain joins TRBV20-1 and TRBJ1-5; unclear D gene. The germline V gene encodes CDR1 DFQATT and CDR2 SNEGSKA (reference sequence). The CDR3 has 12 residues. Between the trimmed V and J ends, which lost 4 bases and 7 bases, there was a span of 11 bases. The CDR3 nucleotides read TGCAGTGCTAACGTGGGTATCCAGCCCCAGCATTTT. As protein: CSANVGIQPQHF.

In this sample, this clonotype turned up a few times. This chain uses TRBV24-1 with TRBJ2-5; 12 bases line up with TRBD1. The CDR3 has 18 residues. V lost 3 bases and J lost 5; bases outside the gene matches: 12. The germline CDR1 and CDR2 sequences are KGHDR and SFDVKD. CDR3 sequence: CATSDTRDRGLGTETQYF. Here the CDR3 DNA reads TGTGCCACCAGTGATACCCGGGACAGGGGGCTCGGCACGGAGACCCAGTACTTC.

The rearrangement joins TRBV7-2 to TRBJ2-7, with D tentatively TRBD2 (5 bases). The CDR3 consists of 15 residues. In germline, CDR1 is SGHTA, CDR2 FQGNSA. V lost 1 base, J lost 6 bases, and 16 bases lay in between. CDR3 in DNA: TGTGCCAGCAGCTTAGATCTGATCGTGGGGAGCGAGCAGTACTTC. Protein sequence: CASSLDLIVGSEQYF.

The gene calls are TRBV29-1 and TRBJ1-2; 8 nucleotides agree with TRBD1. This CDR3 has 13 amino acids. V lost 7 bases and J lost 3; bases outside the gene matches: 7. The germline V gene encodes CDR1 SQVTM and CDR2 ANQGSEA. For the CDR3, the DNA is TGCAGCGCCAAGACAGGGGAAGACTATGGCTACACCTTC. The encoded protein is CSAKTGEDYGYTF.

Of note for this clonotype: A much more abundant neighbour one base away suggests this may be a read error. The chain recombines TRBV7-2 with TRBJ2-2; the D is unclear. CDR3 size: 13 residues. Germline CDR1 and CDR2: SGHTA and FQGNSA. V dropped 1 base and J dropped 6 bases, with 6 bases sitting between them. CDR3 nucleotides: TGTGCCAGCAGCTTAGGGCCGGCCGGGGAGCTGTTTTTT. Encoded protein: CASSLGPAGELFF.

This clonotype was seen many times. The rearrangement links TRBV7-2 to TRBJ2-7; 8 nucleotides line up with TRBD2. This CDR3 is built from 14 residues. CDR1 and CDR2 from the germline V gene are SGHTA and FQGNSA. The V gene end was trimmed by 8 bases and the J gene end by 5 bases; junction bases not matched to a gene: 11. The CDR3 sequence: CASQGSSGYDEQYF. The CDR3 coding sequence is TGTGCCAGCCAGGGGTCTAGCGGGTACGACGAGCAGTACTTC.

This clonotype was counted ten times or more. The chain carries TRBV20-1 and TRBJ2-5, with 12 bases fitting TRBD2. The CDR3 loop spans 16 amino acids. The J segment lost 0 bases and the V segment lost 1 base, leaving 3 bases of the junction unmatched. Per the germline V gene, CDR1 is DFQATT and CDR2 is SNEGSKA (reference sequence). CDR3 protein: CSARGLAGVNQETQYF. Here the CDR3 DNA reads TGCAGTGCTAGAGGACTAGCGGGGGTAAACCAAGAGACCCAGTACTTC.

The table lists this clonotype with many counts. The J gene is TRBJ2-7, the V gene TRBV7-2; either TRBD1 or TRBD2 may fit D (5 bases each). Looked up from germline, CDR1 is SGHTA and CDR2 is FQGNSA. The CDR3 totals 15 residues. The germline V and J ends were trimmed by 1 base and 5 bases, with 15 bases remaining between them. The CDR3 loop is CASSLDVFGANEQYF. The CDR3 region has the DNA TGTGCCAGCAGCTTAGACGTCTTCGGGGCGAACGAGCAGTACTTC.

This clonotype was seen more than once but under ten times. The V gene is TRBV7-3, the J gene TRBJ2-1; the D gene is possibly TRBD2 (6 bases). The germline V gene encodes CDR1 SGHTA and CDR2 FQGTGA. Trimming removed 5 bases from V and 0 bases from J, with 11 bases in between. This CDR3 is 15 amino acids long. CDR3 nucleotide sequence: TGTGCCAGCAGCATTAGCGGCAGCTCCTACAATGAGCAGTTCTTC. It translates to CASSISGSSYNEQFF. Using reference TRBV7-3 and TRBJ2-1 for the parts outside the CDR3, the full variable domain is GAGVSQTPSNKVTEKGKYVELRCDPISGHTALYWYRQSLGQGPEFLIYFQGTGAADDSGLPNDRFFAVRPEGSVSTLKIQRTERGDSAVYLCASSISGSSYNEQFFGPGTRLTVL.